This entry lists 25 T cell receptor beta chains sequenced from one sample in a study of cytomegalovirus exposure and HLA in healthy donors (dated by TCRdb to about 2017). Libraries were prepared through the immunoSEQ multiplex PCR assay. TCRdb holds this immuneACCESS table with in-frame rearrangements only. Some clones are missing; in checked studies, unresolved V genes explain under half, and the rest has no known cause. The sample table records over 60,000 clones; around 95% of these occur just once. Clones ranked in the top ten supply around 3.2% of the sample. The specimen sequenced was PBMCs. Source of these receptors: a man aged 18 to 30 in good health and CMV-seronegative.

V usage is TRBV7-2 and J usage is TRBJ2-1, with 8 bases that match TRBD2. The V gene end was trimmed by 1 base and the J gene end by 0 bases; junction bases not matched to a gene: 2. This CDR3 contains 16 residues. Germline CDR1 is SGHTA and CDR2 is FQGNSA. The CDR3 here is CASSLVAGYSYNEQFF. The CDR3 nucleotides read TGTGCCAGCAGCTTAGTAGCGGGGTACTCCTACAATGAGCAGTTCTTC.

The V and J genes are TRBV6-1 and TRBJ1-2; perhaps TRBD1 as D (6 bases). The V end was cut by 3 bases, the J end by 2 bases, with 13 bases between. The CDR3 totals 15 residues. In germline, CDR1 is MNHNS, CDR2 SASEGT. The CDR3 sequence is CASSEPTGPNYGYTF. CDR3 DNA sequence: TGTGCCAGCAGTGAGCCGACAGGCCCAAACTATGGCTACACCTTC.

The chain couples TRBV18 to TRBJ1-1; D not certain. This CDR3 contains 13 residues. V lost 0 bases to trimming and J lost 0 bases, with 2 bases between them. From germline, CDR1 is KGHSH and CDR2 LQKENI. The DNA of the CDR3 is TGTGCCAGCTCACCACCCATGAACACTGAAGCTTTCTTT. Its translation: CASSPPMNTEAFF.

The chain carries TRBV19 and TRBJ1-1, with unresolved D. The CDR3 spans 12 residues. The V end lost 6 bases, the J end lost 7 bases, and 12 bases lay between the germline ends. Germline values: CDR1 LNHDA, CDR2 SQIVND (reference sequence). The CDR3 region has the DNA TGTGCCAGTAGCTTTGGAGTTGTTGAAGCTTTCTTT. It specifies CASSFGVVEAFF.

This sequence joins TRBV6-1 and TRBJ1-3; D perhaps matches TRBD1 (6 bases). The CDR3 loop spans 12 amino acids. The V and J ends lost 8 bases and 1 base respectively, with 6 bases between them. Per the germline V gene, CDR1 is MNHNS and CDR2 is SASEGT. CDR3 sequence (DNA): TGTGCCAGCGGGACATCTGGAAACACCATATATTTT. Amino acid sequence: CASGTSGNTIYF.

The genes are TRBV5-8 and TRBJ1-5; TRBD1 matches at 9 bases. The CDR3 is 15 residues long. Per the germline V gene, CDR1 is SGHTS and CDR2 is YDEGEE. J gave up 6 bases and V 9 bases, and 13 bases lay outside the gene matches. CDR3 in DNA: TGTGCCACATACTTAGGGACAGGGATTGGTCAGCCCCAGCATTTT. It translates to CATYLGTGIGQPQHF.

CDR3 in DNA: TGTGCCAGCAGGGGCCCCAGTTTGGGTACGCAGTATTTT. It specifies CASRGPSLGTQYF. This rearrangement joins TRBV28 to TRBJ2-3; D gene ambiguous. The CDR3 contains 13 residues. Trimming took 6 bases from V and 8 from J, leaving 15 bases between them. Germline CDR1 is MDHEN and CDR2 is SYDVKM.

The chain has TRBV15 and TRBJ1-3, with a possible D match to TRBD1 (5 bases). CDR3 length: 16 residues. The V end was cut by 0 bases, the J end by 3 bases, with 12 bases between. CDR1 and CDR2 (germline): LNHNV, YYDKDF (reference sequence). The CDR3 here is CATSRDLQGIGNTIYF. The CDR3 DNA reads TGTGCCACCAGCAGAGACCTTCAGGGCATTGGAAACACCATATATTTT.

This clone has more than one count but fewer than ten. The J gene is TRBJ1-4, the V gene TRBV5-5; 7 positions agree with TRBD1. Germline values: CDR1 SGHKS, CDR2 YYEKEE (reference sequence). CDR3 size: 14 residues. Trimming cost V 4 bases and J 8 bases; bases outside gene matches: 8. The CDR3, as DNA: TGTGCCAGCAGCCGACAGGGCTCCGGGGAAAAACTGTTTTTT. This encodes CASSRQGSGEKLFF.

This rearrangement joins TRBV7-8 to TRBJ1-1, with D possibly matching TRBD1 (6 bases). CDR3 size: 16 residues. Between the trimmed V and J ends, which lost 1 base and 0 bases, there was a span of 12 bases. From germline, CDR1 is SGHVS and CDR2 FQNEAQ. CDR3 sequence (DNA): TGTGCCAGCAGCTTAGGCGGGGGGGGGCTGAACACTGAAGCTTTCTTT. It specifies CASSLGGGGLNTEAFF.

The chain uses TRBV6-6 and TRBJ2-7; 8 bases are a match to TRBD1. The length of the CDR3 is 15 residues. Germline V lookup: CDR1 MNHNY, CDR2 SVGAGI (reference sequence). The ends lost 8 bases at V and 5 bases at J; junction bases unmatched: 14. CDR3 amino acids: CASFQSPTGVNEQYF. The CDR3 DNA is TGTGCCAGCTTTCAAAGCCCGACAGGGGTAAACGAGCAGTACTTC.

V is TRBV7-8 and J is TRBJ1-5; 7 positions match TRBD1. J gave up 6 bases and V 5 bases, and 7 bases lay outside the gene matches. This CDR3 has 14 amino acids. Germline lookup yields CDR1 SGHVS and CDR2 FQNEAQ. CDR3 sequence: CASSRDRVIQPQHF. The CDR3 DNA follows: TGTGCCAGCAGCCGCGACAGGGTAATTCAGCCCCAGCATTTT.

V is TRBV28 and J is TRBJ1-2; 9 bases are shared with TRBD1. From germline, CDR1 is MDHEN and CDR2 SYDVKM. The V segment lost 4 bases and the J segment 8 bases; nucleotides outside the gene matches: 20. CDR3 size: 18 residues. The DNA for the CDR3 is TGTGCCAGCAGTTCCTCCCCCGCCCCTGGCGGACAGGGGCGAGGCTACACCTTC. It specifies CASSSSPAPGGQGRGYTF.

In DNA form, the CDR3 reads TGTGCCAGCAGTACCCATGACAGGGGTGGAGGCTACACCTTC. Amino acids: CASSTHDRGGGYTF. The chain links TRBV6-5 to TRBJ1-2, with 8 bases fitting TRBD1. Germline V gene lookup returns CDR1 MNHEY and CDR2 SVGAGI. The CDR3 contains 14 residues. V shed 5 bases, J shed 8 bases, and the junction held 10 bases outside the gene matches.

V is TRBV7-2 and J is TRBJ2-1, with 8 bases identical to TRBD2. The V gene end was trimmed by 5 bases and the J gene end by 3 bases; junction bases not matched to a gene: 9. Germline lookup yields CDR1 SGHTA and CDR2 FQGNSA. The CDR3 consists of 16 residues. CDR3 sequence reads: CASSHPGGADYNEQFF. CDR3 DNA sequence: TGTGCCAGCAGCCACCCCGGGGGGGCCGACTACAATGAGCAGTTCTTC.

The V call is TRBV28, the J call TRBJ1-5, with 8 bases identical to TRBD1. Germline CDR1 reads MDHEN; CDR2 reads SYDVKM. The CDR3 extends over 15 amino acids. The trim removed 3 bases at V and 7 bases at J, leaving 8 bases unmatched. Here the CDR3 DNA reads TGTGCCAGCAGTTTCTTGGACAGGGTGGACCAGCCCCAGCATTTT. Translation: CASSFLDRVDQPQHF.

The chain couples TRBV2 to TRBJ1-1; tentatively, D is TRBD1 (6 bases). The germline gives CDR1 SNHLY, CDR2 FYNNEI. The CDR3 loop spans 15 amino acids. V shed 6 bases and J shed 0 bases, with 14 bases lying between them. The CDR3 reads CASSARTAMNTEAFF. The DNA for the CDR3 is TGTGCCAGCAGCGCCCGGACAGCAATGAACACTGAAGCTTTCTTT.

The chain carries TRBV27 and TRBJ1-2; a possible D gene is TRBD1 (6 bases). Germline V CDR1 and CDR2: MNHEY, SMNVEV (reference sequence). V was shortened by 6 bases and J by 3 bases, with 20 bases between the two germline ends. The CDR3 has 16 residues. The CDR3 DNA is TGTGCCAGCAGACCAATAATACAGGGTCGGGACTATGGCTACACCTTC. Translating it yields CASRPIIQGRDYGYTF.

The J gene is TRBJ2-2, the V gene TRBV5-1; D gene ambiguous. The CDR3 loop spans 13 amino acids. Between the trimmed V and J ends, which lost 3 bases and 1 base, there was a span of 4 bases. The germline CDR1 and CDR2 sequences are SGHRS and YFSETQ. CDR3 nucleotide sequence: TGCGCCAGCAGCTCGGGGAACACCGGGGAGCTGTTTTTT. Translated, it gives CASSSGNTGELFF.

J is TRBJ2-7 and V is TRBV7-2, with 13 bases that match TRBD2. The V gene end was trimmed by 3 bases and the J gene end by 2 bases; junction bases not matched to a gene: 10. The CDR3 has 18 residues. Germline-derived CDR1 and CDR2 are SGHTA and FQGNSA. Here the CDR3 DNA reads TGTGCCAGCAGCTTCTTAAGGACTAGCGGGGGTGCCCCCTACGAGCAGTACTTC. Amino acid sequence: CASSFLRTSGGAPYEQYF.

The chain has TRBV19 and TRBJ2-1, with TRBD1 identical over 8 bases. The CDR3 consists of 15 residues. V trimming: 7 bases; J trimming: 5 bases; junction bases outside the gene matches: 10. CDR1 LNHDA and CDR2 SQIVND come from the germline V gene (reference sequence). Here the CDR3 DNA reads TGTGCCAGTACTCCACGGAGGACAGGGCACAATGAGCAGTTCTTC. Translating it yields CASTPRRTGHNEQFF.

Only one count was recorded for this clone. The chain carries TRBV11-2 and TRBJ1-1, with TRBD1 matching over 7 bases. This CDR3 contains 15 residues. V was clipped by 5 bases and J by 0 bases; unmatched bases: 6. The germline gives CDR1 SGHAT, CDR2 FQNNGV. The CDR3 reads CASSPGDRVNTEAFF. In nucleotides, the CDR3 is TGTGCCAGCAGCCCCGGGGACAGAGTGAACACTGAAGCTTTCTTT.

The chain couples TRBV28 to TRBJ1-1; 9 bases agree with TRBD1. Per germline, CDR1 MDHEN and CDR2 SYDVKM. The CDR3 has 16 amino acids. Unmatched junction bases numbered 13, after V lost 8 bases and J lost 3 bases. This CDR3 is CASSPGQGPVDTEAFF. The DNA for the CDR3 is TGTGCCAGCTCTCCGGGACAGGGTCCCGTGGACACTGAAGCTTTCTTT.

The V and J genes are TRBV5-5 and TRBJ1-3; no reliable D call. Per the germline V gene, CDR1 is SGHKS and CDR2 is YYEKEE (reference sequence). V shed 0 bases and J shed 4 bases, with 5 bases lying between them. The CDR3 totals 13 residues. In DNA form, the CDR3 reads TGTGCCAGCAGCTTGGCAGAAGGAAACACCATATATTTT. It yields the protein CASSLAEGNTIYF.

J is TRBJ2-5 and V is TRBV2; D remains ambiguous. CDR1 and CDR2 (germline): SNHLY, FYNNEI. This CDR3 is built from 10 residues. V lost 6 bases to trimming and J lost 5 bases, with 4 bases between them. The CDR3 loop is CASSGETQYF. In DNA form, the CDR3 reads TGTGCCAGCAGCGGGGAGACCCAGTACTTC.